A single sample gave rise to the 28 T cell receptor beta chains below, sequenced in a study of OX40 agonist ivuxolimab in advanced cancers. TCRdb's copy holds only in-frame clones and misses some; the assay was immunoSEQ multiplex PCR. The sample includes some 50,000 clones, over 80% seen only once; the top ten take approximately 3.1%. Sequenced here: CD4+ or CD8+ T cells sorted from blood, sampled in a trial of the OX40 agonist ivuxolimab. The receptor source for this set is an adult with an advanced solid tumor such as melanoma, head and neck, liver or kidney cancer.

This clone was observed a few times. The CDR3 loop is CSVEGTGLGNTIYF. CDR3 nucleotides: TGCAGCGTTGAAGGCACAGGGCTTGGAAACACCATATATTTT. V and J are TRBV29-1 and TRBJ1-3, with D maybe TRBD1 (6 bases). V lost 1 base to trimming and J lost 3 bases, with 10 bases between them. This CDR3 has 14 residues. The germline gives CDR1 SQVTM, CDR2 ANQGSEA. Full variable domain (rest looked up from reference TRBV29-1 and TRBJ1-3): SAVISQKPSRDICQRGTSLTIQCQVDSQVTMMFWYRQQPGQSLTLIATANQGSEATYESGFVIDKFPISRPNLTFSTLTVSNMSPEDSSIYLCSVEGTGLGNTIYFGEGSWLTVV.

The chain couples TRBV11-2 to TRBJ2-3; no firm D call. With 9 bases removed from V and 0 bases from J, the gap between germline ends came to 7 bases. Per germline, CDR1 SGHAT and CDR2 FQNNGV. This CDR3 contains 12 residues. The CDR3 loop reads CASLGSTDTQYF. CDR3 sequence (DNA): TGTGCCAGTTTGGGGAGCACAGATACGCAGTATTTT. The variable domain in full, with the rest retrieved from reference TRBV11-2 and TRBJ2-3, is EAGVAQSPRYKIIEKRQSVAFWCNPISGHATLYWYQQILGQGPKLLIQFQNNGVVDDSQLPKDRFSAERLKGVDSTLKIQPAKLEDSAVYLCASLGSTDTQYFGPGTRLTVL.

The chain is built from TRBV11-2 and TRBJ2-1; perhaps TRBD2 as D (5 bases). There are 14 residues in the CDR3. V dropped 5 bases and J dropped 9 bases, with 17 bases sitting between them. CDR1 is SGHAT, CDR2 FQNNGV, per germline. CDR3: CASSPTTLRGEQFF. CDR3 sequence (DNA): TGTGCCAGCAGCCCTACTACCCTACGGGGTGAGCAGTTCTTC.

J is TRBJ2-4 and V is TRBV28, with 7 bases matching TRBD1. The CDR3 spans 17 residues. V was pared by 8 bases and J by 0 bases, with 13 bases of the junction left unmatched. The germline V gene encodes CDR1 MDHEN and CDR2 SYDVKM. This CDR3 is CASGIQGEQLAKNIQYF. The CDR3 DNA sequence: TGTGCCAGCGGGATTCAGGGGGAGCAACTAGCCAAAAACATTCAGTACTTC.

V and J are TRBV7-2 and TRBJ2-7; D is perhaps TRBD1 (5 bases). Looked up from germline, CDR1 is SGHTA and CDR2 is FQGNSA. Between the trimmed V and J ends, which lost 3 bases and 1 base, there was a span of 10 bases. The CDR3 loop spans 14 amino acids. In nucleotides, the CDR3 is TGTGCCAGCAGCTTGGACACGGGTTCCTACGAGCAGTACTTC. Translating gives CASSLDTGSYEQYF.

For the CDR3, the DNA is TGTGCCAGTAGTAACCCCGGGACAGGGACCTACGAGCAGTACTTC. Its translation: CASSNPGTGTYEQYF. The genes are TRBV19 and TRBJ2-7; 9 bases match TRBD1. Losses at the gene ends were 4 bases for V and 2 bases for J; bases not matched to a gene: 6. The V gene's germline CDR1 is LNHDA and CDR2 SQIVND (reference sequence). The CDR3 is 15 residues long. The whole variable domain, remainder taken from reference TRBV19 and TRBJ2-7, is DGGITQSPKYLFRKEGQNVTLSCEQNLNHDAMYWYRQDPGQGLRLIYYSQIVNDFQKGDIAEGYSVSREKKESFPLTVTSAQKNPTAFYLCASSNPGTGTYEQYFGPGTRLTVT.

The CDR3 reads CASSSGQGRNEQYF. In DNA form, the CDR3 reads TGTGCCAGCAGCTCGGGACAGGGGAGGAACGAGCAGTACTTC. This chain joins TRBV6-5 and TRBJ2-7, with 10 positions matching TRBD1. Germline V gene data show CDR1 as MNHEY and CDR2 as SVGAGI. The CDR3 has 14 amino acids. Trimming took 6 bases from V and 5 from J; bases not matched to a gene: 7.

As for this clone: Other DNA variants within this sample encode the same CDR3. The rearrangement joins TRBV6-1 to TRBJ2-1; TRBD2 agrees at 7 bases. The germline gives CDR1 MNHNS, CDR2 SASEGT. The CDR3 sequence is 16 residues long. V trimming: 0 bases; J trimming: 5 bases; junction bases outside the gene matches: 7. The DNA for the CDR3 is TGTGCCAGCAGTGAAGCGGGAGGACTAGTTGACAATGAGCAGTTCTTC. Amino acids: CASSEAGGLVDNEQFF.

This clone is classed as medium-sized. Other DNA sequences within the sample encode an identical CDR3. The CDR3 DNA reads as TGTGCCAGCTCACCGCCGGCGGGAACTAACTATGGCTACACCTTC. Translation: CASSPPAGTNYGYTF. V gene TRBV18 combines with J gene TRBJ1-2; D unclear. Germline CDR1 is KGHSH and CDR2 is LQKENI. V was shortened by 3 bases and J by 0 bases, with 11 bases between the two germline ends. This CDR3 contains 15 residues.

The chain uses TRBV5-1 and TRBJ2-7, with TRBD2 identical over 7 bases. Losses at the gene ends were 4 bases for V and 7 bases for J; bases not matched to a gene: 8. This CDR3 is built from 13 residues. Germline V CDR1 and CDR2: SGHRS, YFSETQ. The CDR3 DNA is TGCGCCAGCAGCCGACAGCGGGAAGTGGAGCAGTACTTC. It yields the protein CASSRQREVEQYF. The variable domain in full, with the rest retrieved from reference TRBV5-1 and TRBJ2-7, is KAGVTQTPRYLIKTRGQQVTLSCSPISGHRSVSWYQQTPGQGLQFLFEYFSETQRNKGNFPGRFSGRQFSNSRSEMNVSTLELGDSALYLCASSRQREVEQYFGPGTRLTVT.

In this sample, this clone turned up a few times. Other DNA sequences in the sample encode the same CDR3. The V call is TRBV19, the J call TRBJ1-4; no definite D call. Germline V CDR1 and CDR2: LNHDA, SQIVND (reference sequence). This CDR3 is 12 amino acids long. V lost 1 base and J lost 9, with 6 bases in between. The chain's CDR3 is CASSIGGKKLFF. The CDR3 coding sequence is TGTGCCAGTAGTATAGGGGGAAAAAAACTGTTTTTT.

This sequence joins TRBV14 and TRBJ1-2; TRBD1 matches 7 bases. J gave up 4 bases and V 5 bases, and 4 bases lay outside the gene matches. Germline loops: CDR1 SGHDN, CDR2 FVKESK. The CDR3 extends over 13 amino acids. DNA of the CDR3: TGTGCCAGCAGCTGGGACAGCATCTATGGCTACACCTTC. The encoded protein is CASSWDSIYGYTF.

The V gene is TRBV6-6, the J gene TRBJ2-7; no definite D call. Trimming pared 6 bases from V and 2 bases from J, leaving 17 bases between. In germline, CDR1 is MNHNY, CDR2 SVGAGI (reference sequence). The CDR3 consists of 15 residues. CDR3 nucleotide sequence: TGTGCCAGCAGCCGCGTGAGCCTGCCCCCCTACGAGCAGTACTTC. Its translation is CASSRVSLPPYEQYF.

This chain links TRBV25-1 with TRBJ2-3, with D tentatively TRBD1 (6 bases). Per the germline V gene, CDR1 is MGHDK and CDR2 is SYGVNS. The CDR3 has 18 amino acids. Trimming cost V 6 bases and J 2 bases, with 24 bases left between them. The CDR3 sequence: CASRKGWAGAQSTDTQYF. The CDR3 DNA sequence: TGTGCCAGCAGAAAAGGGTGGGCAGGGGCCCAATCCACAGATACGCAGTATTTT.

This rearrangement joins TRBV28 to TRBJ2-1; D may be TRBD1 (6 bases). The ends were cut back, 6 bases at V and 3 bases at J, with 15 bases in the middle. The CDR3 runs to 15 residues. Looked up from germline, CDR1 is MDHEN and CDR2 is SYDVKM. CDR3 coding DNA: TGTGCCAGCAGGGGCTCAGGGGTCCACTACAATGAGCAGTTCTTC. Translated: CASRGSGVHYNEQFF. Full variable domain (outside the CDR3, taken from reference TRBV28 and TRBJ2-1): DVKVTQSSRYLVKRTGEKVFLECVQDMDHENMFWYRQDPGLGLRLIYFSYDVKMKEKGDIPEGYSVSREKKERFSLILESASTNQTSMYLCASRGSGVHYNEQFFGPGTRLTVL.

This rearrangement joins TRBV27 to TRBJ2-4; 7 bases are shared with TRBD1. Germline V gene data show CDR1 as MNHEY and CDR2 as SMNVEV (reference sequence). CDR3 length: 14 residues. V dropped 8 bases and J dropped 0; count of bases not matched to a gene: 4. CDR3 DNA: TGTGCCAGCCGGGACAGTCTAGCCAAAAACATTCAGTACTTC. Encoded protein: CASRDSLAKNIQYF.

The chain recombines TRBV14 with TRBJ1-1, with a weak D call TRBD1 (5 bases). Trimming took 2 bases from V and 9 from J, leaving 19 bases between them. The CDR3 extends over 15 amino acids. Germline assignment: CDR1 SGHDN and CDR2 FVKESK. The CDR3 DNA follows: TGTGCCAGCAGCCAATCGAAGGGACCGGCCGCCCAAGCTTTCTTT. Translation gives CASSQSKGPAAQAFF. Drawing the rest from reference TRBV14 and TRBJ1-1, the complete variable domain is EAGVTQFPSHSVIEKGQTVTLRCDPISGHDNLYWYRRVMGKEIKFLLHFVKESKQDESGMPNNRFLAERTGGTYSTLKVQPAELEDSGVYFCASSQSKGPAAQAFFGQGTRLTVV.

The chain has TRBV5-1 and TRBJ2-7; no clear D. V shed 1 base and J shed 3 bases, with 11 bases lying between them. The germline V gene has CDR1 SGHRS and CDR2 YFSETQ. This CDR3 is built from 14 residues. CDR3 DNA sequence: TGCGCCAGCAGCTTGATAGGGTACGGCTACGAGCAGTACTTC. Translation gives CASSLIGYGYEQYF.

The J gene is TRBJ2-1, the V gene TRBV5-4, with no clear D. The CDR3 has 14 residues. Germline CDR1 SGHNT, CDR2 YYREEE (reference sequence). Trimming removed 4 bases at V and 7 bases at J, with 15 bases between. CDR3 DNA: TGTGCCAGCAGCCCCTTAGATCGACTGAATGAGCAGTTCTTC. Translating it yields CASSPLDRLNEQFF.

CDR3 sequence reads: CASSLRGGTEAFF. The DNA for the CDR3 is TGTGCCAGCAGCTTACGGGGAGGAACTGAAGCTTTCTTT. The chain combines TRBV11-3 with TRBJ1-1; the D is unclear. Trimming took off 2 bases at V and 5 bases at J, with 9 bases between the two ends. The CDR3 totals 13 residues. Germline CDR1 reads SGHNT; CDR2 reads YENEEA.

The CDR3 coding sequence is TGCGCCAGCAGTACGGGGAGCAATCAGCCCCAGCATTTT. It specifies CASSTGSNQPQHF. The rearrangement uses TRBV5-1 and TRBJ1-5; D unresolved. Germline V gives CDR1 SGHRS, CDR2 YFSETQ. The germline V and J ends were trimmed by 5 bases and 1 base, with 7 bases remaining between them. This CDR3 spans 13 amino acids.

This clone was counted only a few times. The CDR3 reads CASSNEGAPQPQHF. CDR3 coding DNA: TGTGCCAGCTCCAATGAGGGTGCCCCTCAGCCCCAGCATTTT. V gene TRBV28 combines with J gene TRBJ1-5; the D is unclear. The CDR3 runs 14 residues. Germline loops: CDR1 MDHEN, CDR2 SYDVKM. The germline V and J ends were trimmed by 8 bases and 6 bases, with 17 bases remaining between them.

The CDR3: CASSLTGTSRKTQYF. CDR3 DNA: TGTGCCAGCAGTTTAACCGGGACATCGAGAAAGACCCAGTACTTC. V gene TRBV27 combines with J gene TRBJ2-5, with a possible D match to TRBD1 (6 bases). This CDR3 contains 15 residues. CDR1 MNHEY and CDR2 SMNVEV come from the germline V gene (reference sequence). The ends were cut back, 2 bases at V and 6 bases at J, with 16 bases in the middle.

This chain links TRBV4-2 with TRBJ2-3; 15 bases align to TRBD2. The germline V gene has CDR1 LGHNA and CDR2 YNFKEQ. The J segment lost 3 bases and the V segment lost 1 base, leaving 5 bases of the junction unmatched. This CDR3 spans 18 amino acids. The CDR3 sequence is CASSQVGTSGRRTDTQYF. DNA for the CDR3: TGTGCCAGCAGCCAAGTCGGGACTAGCGGGAGGAGGACAGATACGCAGTATTTT.

The CDR3 loop reads CASRPMGRLYGYTF. CDR3 DNA: TGTGCCAGCAGACCTATGGGACGGCTCTATGGCTACACCTTC. V gene TRBV6-5 combines with J gene TRBJ1-2; tentatively, D is TRBD1 (5 bases). The CDR3 contains 14 residues. Germline V gene lookup returns CDR1 MNHEY and CDR2 SVGAGI. Trimming cost V 6 bases and J 4 bases, with 15 bases left between them.

This chain connects TRBV7-3 to TRBJ1-6; 7 nucleotides agree with TRBD1. This CDR3 spans 15 amino acids. CDR1 and CDR2 from the germline V gene are SGHTA and FQGTGA. J lost 9 bases, V lost 2 bases, and 7 bases had no gene match. DNA for the CDR3: TGTGCCAGCAGCTTATCGCACAGGGGAGCTTCACCCCTCCACTTT. Its translation: CASSLSHRGASPLHF.

The chain recombines TRBV9 with TRBJ2-3, with 13 bases aligning to TRBD2. Germline V lookup: CDR1 SGDLS, CDR2 YYNGEE. Losses at the gene ends were 2 bases for V and 4 bases for J; bases not matched to a gene: 1. The CDR3 covers 15 residues. In DNA form, the CDR3 reads TGTGCCAGCAGCGTTACTAGCGGGAGGGCAGATACGCAGTATTTT. Amino acid sequence: CASSVTSGRADTQYF.

This clone appeared a single time. This sequence joins TRBV18 and TRBJ1-1, with 9 bases lining up with TRBD1. The CDR3 has 15 amino acids. The V segment lost 3 bases and the J segment 4 bases; nucleotides outside the gene matches: 6. Germline V gene sequence: CDR1 KGHSH, CDR2 LQKENI. CDR3 DNA: TGTGCCAGCTCACCGACAGGGGGGCGAAGCACTGAAGCTTTCTTT. Amino acid sequence: CASSPTGGRSTEAFF.